This T cell receptor (beta chain) is from a study of blood T cell repertoires in COVID-19. Libraries were prepared by immunoSEQ multiplex PCR; TCRdb keeps only in-frame clonotypes and omits some of them. Of 200,000 to 250,000 clones listed, roughly 89% are singletons. This CDR3 is 14 amino acids long. CDR1 is KGHDR and CDR2 is SFDVKD in the germline V gene. Between the trimmed V and J ends, which lost 7 bases and 0 bases, there was a span of 11 bases. This TCR was sampled from a woman in her thirties or forties who had recovered from COVID-19. The sequencing sample was made of PBMCs or T cells enriched from blood (not recorded which). The chain recombines TRBV24-1 with TRBJ1-2; possibly TRBD1 for D (5 bases). This chain's CDR3 is CATSPGGANYGYTF. The CDR3 nucleotides read TGTGCCACCAGCCCCGGGGGAGCTAACTATGGCTACACCTTC.